The 26 T cell receptor beta chains listed next were all sequenced from one sample in a study of blood T cell repertoires in COVID-19. Using immunoSEQ multiplex PCR, the repertoire was profiled, and TCRdb retains in-frame clones only, with some absent. In the table there are about 190,000 clones, about four fifths of which are singletons. The sample taken for sequencing was peripheral blood. Source of these receptors: a woman in her sixties or seventies with COVID-19, enrolled during active disease.

In DNA form, the CDR3 reads TGTGCCAGCAGCAAGGGACTCACTGGGCGCTACACCTTC. Its protein is CASSKGLTGRYTF. This rearrangement joins TRBV27 to TRBJ1-2, with a possible D match to TRBD1 (5 bases). In germline, CDR1 is MNHEY, CDR2 SMNVEV (reference sequence). Trimming took 6 bases from V and 9 from J, leaving 17 bases between them. The CDR3 loop spans 13 amino acids.

The chain links TRBV3-1 (or the pseudogene TRBV3-2) to TRBJ2-3; D is perhaps TRBD1 (5 bases). V was shortened by 2 bases and J by 5 bases, with 17 bases between the two germline ends. The germline V gene encodes CDR1 LGHDT and CDR2 YNNKEL (reference sequence). The CDR3 is made up of 16 amino acids. The CDR3 loop is CASSQRPVGAVDTQYF. CDR3 nucleotides: TGTGCCAGCAGCCAACGGCCAGTAGGGGCTGTAGATACGCAGTATTTT.

The J gene is TRBJ2-3, the V gene TRBV7-6; possible D gene TRBD2, 6 bases. The V end was cut by 8 bases, the J end by 3 bases, with 12 bases between. From germline, CDR1 is SGHVS and CDR2 FNYEAQ. The CDR3 runs to 13 residues. The CDR3 spells CASGGTRTDTQYF. The CDR3 coding sequence is TGTGCCAGCGGGGGGACCAGGACAGATACGCAGTATTTT.

The chain links TRBV18 to TRBJ2-5; 9 bases line up with TRBD1. The CDR3 runs 15 residues. J gave up 2 bases and V 3 bases, and 4 bases lay outside the gene matches. Germline-derived CDR1 and CDR2 are KGHSH and LQKENI. The CDR3 spells CASSPGTGRQETQYF. CDR3 DNA: TGTGCCAGCTCACCCGGGACAGGGAGGCAAGAGACCCAGTACTTC.

J is TRBJ2-7 and V is TRBV5-4, with 8 bases that match TRBD2. V lost 1 base and J lost 0; bases outside the gene matches: 6. Germline assignment: CDR1 SGHNT and CDR2 YYREEE (reference sequence). This CDR3 has 16 residues. The CDR3 here is CASSLPAAGASYEQYF. Here the CDR3 DNA reads TGTGCCAGCAGCTTGCCCGCAGCGGGAGCCTCCTACGAGCAGTACTTC.

This chain links TRBV11-3 with TRBJ2-1; 8 bases are shared with TRBD2. V shed 1 base, J shed 4 bases, and the junction held 3 bases outside the gene matches. Germline-derived CDR1 and CDR2 are SGHNT and YENEEA. The CDR3 contains 15 residues. The chain's CDR3 is CASSLGGGLYNEQFF. The DNA of the CDR3 is TGTGCCAGCAGCTTAGGCGGGGGGCTATACAATGAGCAGTTCTTC.

J is TRBJ1-1 and V is TRBV5-8; TRBD1 aligns across 7 bases. V trimming: 3 bases; J trimming: 7 bases; junction bases outside the gene matches: 12. The CDR3 totals 15 residues. The germline gives CDR1 SGHTS, CDR2 YDEGEE. The CDR3 DNA is TGTGCCAGCAGCTCCAAACAGGGGAGGTTAGGTGAAGCTTTCTTT. Residues: CASSSKQGRLGEAFF.

The chain uses TRBV18 and TRBJ2-7; D is unclear. The CDR3 has 13 residues. Germline loops: CDR1 KGHSH, CDR2 LQKENI. V was pared by 1 base and J by 0 bases, with 4 bases between. The CDR3 coding sequence is TGTGCCAGCTCACCACGGGCCTCCTACGAGCAGTACGTC. This gives the protein CASSPRASYEQYV.

The chain is built from TRBV25-1 and TRBJ1-1; 8 positions agree with TRBD1. The trim removed 4 bases at V and 2 bases at J, leaving 6 bases unmatched. Germline CDR1 and CDR2: MGHDK and SYGVNS. This CDR3 comprises 15 residues. The CDR3 loop is CASSGRTGFNTEAFF. The CDR3 coding sequence is TGTGCCAGCAGTGGCCGGACAGGGTTCAACACTGAAGCTTTCTTT.

The chain is built from TRBV25-1 and TRBJ2-5, with a possible D match to TRBD1 (6 bases). V lost 3 bases to trimming and J lost 5 bases, with 7 bases between them. This CDR3 comprises 12 residues. Germline V CDR1 and CDR2: MGHDK, SYGVNS. The CDR3 sequence is CASSDGGETQYF. CDR3 nucleotide sequence: TGTGCCAGCAGTGATGGGGGCGAGACCCAGTACTTC.

The rearrangement joins TRBV29-1 to TRBJ1-2; 9 bases fit TRBD1. Germline V gene data show CDR1 as SQVTM and CDR2 as ANQGSEA. V shed 1 base, J shed 4 bases, and the junction held 4 bases outside the gene matches. The CDR3 is 14 amino acids. DNA for the CDR3: TGCAGCGTTGAAGGAAAGGGACAGGGCTATGGCTACACCTTC. As protein: CSVEGKGQGYGYTF.

The chain recombines TRBV7-9 with TRBJ2-7; 8 bases agree with TRBD2. The CDR3 totals 17 residues. Germline values: CDR1 SEHNR, CDR2 FQNEAQ (reference sequence). The V segment lost 3 bases and the J segment 5 bases; nucleotides outside the gene matches: 15. In DNA, the CDR3 is TGTGCCAGCAGCTTTCGGCGGAGTAGCGGGGCACGGGACGAGCAGTACTTC. Protein: CASSFRRSSGARDEQYF.

The V and J genes are TRBV5-6 and TRBJ1-2; tentatively, D is TRBD1 (5 bases). The CDR3 has 14 amino acids. Germline CDR1 SGHDT, CDR2 YYEEEE. Between the trimmed V and J ends, which lost 4 bases and 2 bases, there was a span of 12 bases. CDR3 amino acids: CASSRQTVNYGYTF. The CDR3 nucleotides are TGTGCCAGCAGCCGGCAGACAGTGAACTATGGCTACACCTTC.

This sequence joins TRBV14 and TRBJ1-4; TRBD1 agrees at 10 bases. Germline V gene data show CDR1 as SGHDN and CDR2 as FVKESK. The CDR3 length is 15 residues. Unmatched junction bases numbered 3, after V lost 0 bases and J lost 8 bases. CDR3: CASSQDGTGVEKLFF. The DNA for the CDR3 is TGTGCCAGCAGCCAAGATGGGACAGGGGTCGAAAAACTGTTTTTT.

The chain recombines TRBV2 with TRBJ1-1; D perhaps matches TRBD1 (5 bases). The V end was cut by 2 bases, the J end by 0 bases, with 10 bases between. Germline loops: CDR1 SNHLY, CDR2 FYNNEI. CDR3 length: 15 amino acids. This chain's CDR3 is CASSEYRTLNTEAFF. The CDR3 region has the DNA TGTGCCAGCAGTGAATATAGGACACTGAACACTGAAGCTTTCTTT.

The chain has TRBV4-2 and TRBJ2-5; 7 bases fit TRBD1. V gave up 4 bases and J gave up 5 bases; unmatched junction bases: 4. The CDR3 spans 13 residues. Germline lookup yields CDR1 LGHNA and CDR2 YNFKEQ. The CDR3 sequence is CASSPTGDETQYF. CDR3 bases: TGTGCCAGCAGCCCCACAGGGGACGAGACCCAGTACTTC.

The genes are TRBV11-1 and TRBJ1-2; 8 bases map to TRBD1. With V trimmed by 5 bases and J by 5 bases, 10 bases remained unmatched. The CDR3 totals 15 residues. In germline, CDR1 is SGHAT, CDR2 FQDESV (reference sequence). The CDR3 DNA reads as TGTGCCAGCAGCCTAGGGACAGGAGGAGAGTATGGCTACACCTTC. As protein: CASSLGTGGEYGYTF.

In this sample, this clone turned up once. J is TRBJ1-4 and V is TRBV5-8, with unresolved D. Germline-derived CDR1 and CDR2 are SGHTS and YDEGEE. The CDR3 extends over 14 amino acids. The V end was cut by 0 bases, the J end by 5 bases, with 8 bases between. Written as DNA, the CDR3 is TGTGCCAGCAGCTTGGACCTCGGGAATGAAAAACTGTTTTTT. Its translation is CASSLDLGNEKLFF.

This clone showed up just once. The rearrangement uses TRBV11-2 and TRBJ2-3; TRBD1 agrees at 9 bases. Germline lookup yields CDR1 SGHAT and CDR2 FQNNGV. The CDR3 is made up of 18 amino acids. The V gene end was trimmed by 0 bases and the J gene end by 2 bases; junction bases not matched to a gene: 9. The CDR3 sequence: CASSLDGRRDRVTDTQYF. The CDR3 nucleotides are TGTGCCAGCAGCTTAGACGGTAGGAGGGACAGGGTCACAGATACGCAGTATTTT. Supplemented by reference TRBV11-2 and TRBJ2-3, the full variable domain reads EAGVAQSPRYKIIEKRQSVAFWCNPISGHATLYWYQQILGQGPKLLIQFQNNGVVDDSQLPKDRFSAERLKGVDSTLKIQPAKLEDSAVYLCASSLDGRRDRVTDTQYFGPGTRLTVL.

For the CDR3, the DNA is TGTGCCAGCAGCCCTAGGAGCAAAGAGACCCAGTACTTC. It is translated as CASSPRSKETQYF. The rearrangement links TRBV27 to TRBJ2-5; no clear D gene. V was cut by 6 bases and J by 3 bases, with 11 bases left in between. The CDR3 length is 13 residues. Germline CDR1 and CDR2: MNHEY and SMNVEV (reference sequence).

This chain connects TRBV5-4 to TRBJ2-1, with 7 bases matching TRBD1. Germline V gene sequence: CDR1 SGHNT, CDR2 YYREEE (reference sequence). The CDR3 spans 16 residues. J gave up 1 base and V 4 bases, and 8 bases lay outside the gene matches. The CDR3 DNA sequence: TGTGCCAGCAGCACGCAGACAGGGAAGTCCTACAATGAGCAGTTCTTC. It yields the protein CASSTQTGKSYNEQFF.

The chain is built from TRBV28 and TRBJ2-7; the match to TRBD2 covers 12 bases. Germline loops: CDR1 MDHEN, CDR2 SYDVKM. This CDR3 comprises 13 residues. The junction had 1 base not matched to a gene; V was cut back by 8 bases and J by 2 bases. CDR3: CASGLAGTYEQYV. CDR3 DNA: TGTGCCAGCGGACTAGCGGGAACCTACGAGCAGTACGTC.

J is TRBJ2-7 and V is TRBV7-2; possibly TRBD2 for D (6 bases). The CDR3 covers 15 residues. The V and J ends lost 5 bases and 2 bases respectively, with 16 bases between them. From germline, CDR1 is SGHTA and CDR2 FQGNSA. The CDR3 coding sequence is TGTGCCAGCAGCGTTCTGGGCGGGAAAACCTACGAGCAGTACTTC. Protein product: CASSVLGGKTYEQYF.

This clone was observed many times. The rearrangement links TRBV19 to TRBJ1-1, with a tentative D call TRBD1 (6 bases). V shed 2 bases and J shed 1 base, with 11 bases lying between them. The germline CDR1 and CDR2 sequences are LNHDA and SQIVND (reference sequence). This CDR3 spans 15 amino acids. CDR3 DNA: TGTGCCAGTAGTATATTGACAGGAGGGAACACTGAAGCTTTCTTT. Translated: CASSILTGGNTEAFF.

The J gene is TRBJ1-1, the V gene TRBV7-9; the match to TRBD1 covers 10 bases. This CDR3 comprises 19 residues. Trimming at V came to 4 bases and at J to 3 bases, leaving 17 bases not matched to a gene. Germline V gene data show CDR1 as SEHNR and CDR2 as FQNEAQ (reference sequence). In DNA form, the CDR3 reads TGTGCCAGCAGCTGGACAGGGGGTGTTGACAGAAAAGGCTACACTGAAGCTTTCTTT. Protein sequence: CASSWTGGVDRKGYTEAFF.

The chain joins TRBV5-3 to TRBJ2-1; 12 nucleotides agree with TRBD2. TRBV5-3 is annotated as an ORF whose role is uncertain. The length of the CDR3 is 19 residues. Unmatched junction bases numbered 12, after V lost 4 bases and J lost 1 base. CDR3 in DNA: TGTGCCAGAAGCCATACTAGCGGGAGGATCGGGAAATCCTACAATGAGCAGTTCTTC. This encodes CARSHTSGRIGKSYNEQFF.